Sequencing of this TCR beta chain was carried out in a study of blood T cell repertoires in COVID-19. Study summary: The United States, Italy and Spain were the sources of the acute and convalescent COVID-19 samples. T cells, B-cell-depleted T cells, or PBMCs supplied cDNA or gDNA.

The length of the CDR3 is 16 residues. V shed 0 bases and J shed 6 bases, with 18 bases lying between them. Per the germline V gene, CDR1 is SGDLS and CDR2 is YYNGEE. Original handling: Counts of nucleated cells, estimated from reference gene primer amplification, were obtained. The assay was immunoSEQ multiplex PCR, and TCRdb's table has in-frame clones only and misses some. V and J calls and clone size are as listed in that table; D and trimming were resolved from the DNA. This sample has just over 150,000 clones, with 85% found just once. The sequence was collected from a human donor with acute or convalescent COVID-19. The donor label of this sample is uncertain. V is TRBV9 and J is TRBJ1-1, with no clear D. The material sequenced was peripheral blood. For the CDR3, the DNA is TGTGCCAGCAGCGTAGTGTTAGGAGGGAGTGGGGCTGAAGCTTTCTTT. Its protein is CASSVVLGGSGAEAFF.